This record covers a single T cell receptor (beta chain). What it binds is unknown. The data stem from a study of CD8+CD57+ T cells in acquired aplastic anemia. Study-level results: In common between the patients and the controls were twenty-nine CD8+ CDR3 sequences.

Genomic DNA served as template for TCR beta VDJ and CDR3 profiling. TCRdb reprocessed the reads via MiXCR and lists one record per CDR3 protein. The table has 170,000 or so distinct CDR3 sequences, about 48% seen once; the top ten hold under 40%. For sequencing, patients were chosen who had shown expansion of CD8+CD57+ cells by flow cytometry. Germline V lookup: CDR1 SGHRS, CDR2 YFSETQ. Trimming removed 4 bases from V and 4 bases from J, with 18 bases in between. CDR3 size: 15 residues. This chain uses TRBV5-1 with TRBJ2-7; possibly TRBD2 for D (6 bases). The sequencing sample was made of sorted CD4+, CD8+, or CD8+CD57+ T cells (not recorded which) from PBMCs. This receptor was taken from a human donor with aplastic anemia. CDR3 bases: TGCGCCAGCAGCCCGGTCCGGGGGACGGCGTACGAGCAGTACTTC. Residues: CASSPVRGTAYEQYF.